Reported below is one TCR beta chain. V was pared by 5 bases and J by 4 bases, with 14 bases between. The CDR3 covers 14 residues. Germline V gives CDR1 MNHEY, CDR2 SVGAGI. The data originate from a study of control samples from healthy donors and cancer patients. Here immunoSEQ multiplex PCR was the method, and the copy in TCRdb shows in-frame clones only, minus some. The table includes approximately 110,000 clones, 83% detected once. The rearrangement links TRBV6-5 to TRBJ1-2; D gene uncertain. The sequenced sample was blood. The sequence derives from a woman aged 45-65 years in good health. The DNA of the CDR3 is TGTGCCAGCAGTCCAAGGACGGATGGCTATGGCTACACCTTC. Its protein is CASSPRTDGYGYTF.